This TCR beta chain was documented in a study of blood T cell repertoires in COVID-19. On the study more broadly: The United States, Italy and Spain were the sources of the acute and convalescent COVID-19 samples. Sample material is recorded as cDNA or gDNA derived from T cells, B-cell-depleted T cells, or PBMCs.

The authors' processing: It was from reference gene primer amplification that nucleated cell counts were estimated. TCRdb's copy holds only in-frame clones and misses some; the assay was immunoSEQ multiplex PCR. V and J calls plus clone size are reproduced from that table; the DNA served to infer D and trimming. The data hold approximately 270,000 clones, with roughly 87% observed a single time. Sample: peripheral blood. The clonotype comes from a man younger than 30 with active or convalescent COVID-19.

The CDR3 region is CASSTRDTNTGELFF. The CDR3 coding sequence is TGTGCCAGCAGCACCCGGGACACGAACACCGGGGAGCTGTTTTTT. The rearrangement uses TRBV6-2 or TRBV6-3 and TRBJ2-2; D might be TRBD1 (6 bases). Germline V gene sequence: CDR1 MNHEY, CDR2 SVGEGT. V shed 6 bases and J shed 0 bases, with 11 bases lying between them. CDR3 length: 15 amino acids.